This TCR beta chain originates from a study of Tregs in tolerant kidney transplant recipients. Sequencing was performed with immunoSEQ multiplex PCR; in TCRdb, only in-frame clones are kept and a portion is missing. Of approximately 60,000 clones listed, 83% are singletons. The trim removed 5 bases at V and 0 bases at J, leaving 5 bases unmatched. The CDR3 sequence is 14 residues long. Germline V CDR1 and CDR2: SGHRS, YFSETQ. Thawed PBMCs were FACS-sorted into unstimulated CD4+CD25+CD127- regulatory T cells, CD4+CD25- non-regulatory cells, CD4 and CD8 cells. This sequence originates from a human donor in good health. Input material: CD4+ T cells from blood. This chain links TRBV5-1 with TRBJ2-7; 7 nucleotides match TRBD2. The DNA for the CDR3 is TGCGCCAGCAGGGCTAGCGGAAGCTCCTACGAGCAGTACTTC. Translated, it gives CASRASGSSYEQYF.